The text below deals with one T cell receptor (beta chain). Preparation of the TCRbeta library was carried out with unique molecular identifiers. MiXCR was run by TCRdb on the PCR reads, yielding one entry per CDR3 protein. In the table there are around 380,000 distinct CDR3 sequences, 11% of which are singletons. The data are from a study of T-cell reconstitution after alpha-beta-depleted transplantation in children. This clonotype was obtained from a human donor who donated a stem cell graft to a child with acute myeloid leukemia. The specimen comprised PBMCs from the stem cell graft donor, sampled from the stem cell graft.

CDR3 bases: TGTGCCATCAGTTCCAGGGGGGGCACTGAAGCTTTCTTT. Residues: CAISSRGGTEAFF. The gene calls are TRBV10-3 and TRBJ1-1, with TRBD1 matching 7 bases. V trimming: 5 bases; J trimming: 4 bases; junction bases outside the gene matches: 4. Germline CDR1 and CDR2: ENHRY and SYGVKD. The CDR3 contains 13 residues.